Detailed here is one TCR beta chain. The antigen is undetermined. The entry originates in a study of cytomegalovirus exposure and HLA in healthy donors. Whole-study findings and limits: Later analysis identified 16,000 or so TCR beta sequences associated with HLA alleles, using a false discovery rate threshold of 0.05.

The ends lost 0 bases at V and 7 bases at J; junction bases unmatched: 7. The germline V gene encodes CDR1 PRHDT and CDR2 FYEKMQ (reference sequence). The CDR3 runs 16 residues. This PCR relied on a set of 60 Vbeta primers and 13 Jbeta primers. Produced via immunoSEQ multiplex PCR; TCRdb's table is partial and in-frame only. Reported are 200,000 to 250,000 clones; the ten largest clones contain roughly 1.2%. Sequenced material: PBMCs. This sequence joins TRBV13 and TRBJ1-3, with TRBD1 matching over 9 bases. This TCR came from a girl aged 2-10 years in good health and CMV-seropositive. The CDR3 protein is CASSLGQGAFSNTIYF. The CDR3 DNA is TGTGCCAGCAGCTTAGGACAGGGGGCATTTTCCAACACCATATATTTT.